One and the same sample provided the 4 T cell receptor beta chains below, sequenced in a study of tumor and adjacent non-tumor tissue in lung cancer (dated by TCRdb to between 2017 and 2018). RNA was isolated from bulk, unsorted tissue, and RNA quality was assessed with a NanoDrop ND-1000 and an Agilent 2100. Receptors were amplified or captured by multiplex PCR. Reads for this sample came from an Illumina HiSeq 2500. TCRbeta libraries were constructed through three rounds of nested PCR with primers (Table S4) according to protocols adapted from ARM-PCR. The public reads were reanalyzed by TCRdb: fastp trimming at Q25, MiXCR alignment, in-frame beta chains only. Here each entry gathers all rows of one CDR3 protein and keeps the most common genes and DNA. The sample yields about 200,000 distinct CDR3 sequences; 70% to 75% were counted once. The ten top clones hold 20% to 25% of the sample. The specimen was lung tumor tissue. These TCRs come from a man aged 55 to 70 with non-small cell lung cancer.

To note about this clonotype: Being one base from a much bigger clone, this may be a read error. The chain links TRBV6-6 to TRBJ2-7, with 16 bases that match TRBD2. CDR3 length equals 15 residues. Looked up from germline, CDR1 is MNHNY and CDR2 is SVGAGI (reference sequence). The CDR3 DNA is TGTGCCAGCAGGGGGACTAGCGGGAGGGCCTACGTGCAGTACTTC. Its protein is CASRGTSGRAYVQYF.

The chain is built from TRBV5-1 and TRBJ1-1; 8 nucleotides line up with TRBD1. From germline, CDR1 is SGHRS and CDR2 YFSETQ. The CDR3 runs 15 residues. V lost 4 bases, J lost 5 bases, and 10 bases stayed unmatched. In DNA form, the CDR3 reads TGCGCCAGCAGCAAACTCCAGGGGGCGCGGACTGAAGCTTTCTTT. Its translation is CASSKLQGARTEAFF.

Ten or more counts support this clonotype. The CDR3 here is CSVAQGAVDTQYF. The CDR3 DNA follows: TGCAGCGTTGCTCAGGGGGCAGTAGATACGCAGTATTTT. The V gene is TRBV29-1, the J gene TRBJ2-3; 8 nucleotides agree with TRBD1. The CDR3 spans 13 residues. The V gene end was trimmed by 4 bases and the J gene end by 5 bases; junction bases not matched to a gene: 5. Germline assignment: CDR1 SQVTM and CDR2 ANQGSEA.

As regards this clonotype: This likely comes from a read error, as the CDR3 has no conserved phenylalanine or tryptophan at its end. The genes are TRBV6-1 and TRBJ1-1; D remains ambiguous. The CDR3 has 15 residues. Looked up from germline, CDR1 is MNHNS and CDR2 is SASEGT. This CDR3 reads CASSASPPMNAEAFI. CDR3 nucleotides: TGTGCCAGCAGCGCAAGCCCCCCGATGAACGCTGAAGCTTTCATT.